Shown below are 12 T cell receptor beta chains from a single sample sequenced in a study of identical twins. Using its own MiXCR run on the 5' RACE reads, TCRdb lists one record per CDR3 protein. Of roughly 260,000 distinct CDR3 sequences listed, 11% to 15% are singletons. The sequencing sample was made of memory (CD45RO+) T cells sorted from blood. These receptors all stem from a woman under 30 in good health.

This clonotype was counted a few times. The chain has TRBV7-8 and TRBJ1-1; D is unresolved. The V end was cut by 1 base, the J end by 4 bases, with 22 bases between. CDR1 and CDR2 from the germline V gene are SGHVS and FQNEAQ. The length of the CDR3 is 18 residues. This CDR3 reads CASSLVGWSGYRSTEAFF. For the CDR3, the DNA is TGTGCCAGCAGCTTAGTTGGGTGGAGCGGGTATCGTAGCACTGAAGCTTTCTTT.

In DNA, the CDR3 is TGTGCCAGCAGCCCAGTAATTCGCTACACCTTC. Residues: CASSPVIRYTF. The chain uses TRBV7-9 and TRBJ1-2, with D uncertain. V lost 5 bases and J lost 9, with 10 bases in between. The germline gives CDR1 SEHNR, CDR2 FQNEAQ (reference sequence). The CDR3 covers 11 residues.

The rearrangement links TRBV20-1 to TRBJ2-2; D remains ambiguous. There are 13 residues in the CDR3. V lost 2 bases and J lost 5, with 9 bases in between. CDR1 is DFQATT, CDR2 SNEGSKA, per germline (reference sequence). This CDR3 reads CSARTDGTGELFF. The CDR3 coding sequence is TGCAGTGCTAGAACGGACGGTACCGGGGAGCTGTTTTTT.

This clonotype was detected only a few times. CDR3 sequence: CASSWTGLASGELFF. In DNA form, the CDR3 reads TGTGCCAGCAGCTGGACGGGACTAGCGTCCGGGGAGCTGTTTTTT. The rearrangement joins TRBV11-2 to TRBJ2-2, with 10 bases that match TRBD2. The CDR3 spans 15 residues. Germline V gene sequence: CDR1 SGHAT, CDR2 FQNNGV. Losses at the gene ends were 4 bases for V and 6 bases for J; bases not matched to a gene: 5.

The CDR3 sequence is CASSAPQGTGTDTQYF. DNA for the CDR3: TGTGCCAGCAGCGCCCCTCAAGGGACGGGCACAGATACGCAGTATTTT. The chain joins TRBV9 to TRBJ2-3; D is possibly TRBD1 or TRBD2 (5 bases each). Germline values: CDR1 SGDLS, CDR2 YYNGEE. This CDR3 has 16 amino acids. Between the trimmed V and J ends, which lost 3 bases and 1 base, there was a span of 15 bases.

This chain links TRBV20-1 with TRBJ1-2; D unresolved. CDR1 is DFQATT and CDR2 is SNEGSKA in the germline V gene (reference sequence). This CDR3 region has 13 residues. V lost 6 bases, J lost 1 base, and 12 bases lay in between. CDR3 protein: CSAPALINYGYTF. The CDR3 DNA is TGCAGTGCCCCCGCACTAATTAACTATGGCTACACCTTC.

This clonotype was observed a single time. The V call is TRBV14, the J call TRBJ2-3, with D perhaps matching TRBD2 (5 bases). Trimming pared 1 base from V and 7 bases from J, leaving 15 bases between. Germline V gene data show CDR1 as SGHDN and CDR2 as FVKESK. This CDR3 has 15 amino acids. CDR3 sequence (DNA): TGTGCCAGCAGCCAAGCTCTTCCCCCCGGGAATACGCAGTATTTT. Translating it yields CASSQALPPGNTQYF.

The chain carries TRBV23-1 and TRBJ2-2; D possibly corresponds to TRBD2 (5 bases). TRBV23-1 is known as an ORF, though its function is uncertain. Deletions cut 2 bases from V and 2 bases from J, with 12 bases between. The CDR3 runs 16 residues. The CDR3 here is CASSQVGETNTGELFF. The CDR3 DNA sequence: TGCGCCAGCAGTCAAGTCGGGGAGACCAACACCGGGGAGCTGTTTTTT.

This sequence joins TRBV3-1 and TRBJ1-1; tentative D call: TRBD1 (5 bases). The CDR3 consists of 13 residues. Germline assignment: CDR1 LGHDT and CDR2 YNNKEL (reference sequence). V was pared by 5 bases and J by 5 bases, with 12 bases between. The DNA for the CDR3 is TGTGCCAGCAGCTCTCTGGGGCAGACTGAAGCTTTCTTT. Its translation: CASSSLGQTEAFF.

This clonotype was picked up a small number of times. The chain is built from TRBV20-1 and TRBJ2-3, with D unclear. Per the germline V gene, CDR1 is DFQATT and CDR2 is SNEGSKA (reference sequence). The V end was cut by 7 bases, the J end by 0 bases, with 11 bases between. The CDR3 runs to 13 residues. The CDR3 DNA reads as TGCAGTGTGGAGAGTTCTAGCACAGATACGCAGTATTTT. Translation: CSVESSSTDTQYF.

This clonotype was seen many times. The chain couples TRBV29-1 to TRBJ2-7, with D tentatively TRBD2 (6 bases). The CDR3 is 14 amino acids. The germline V and J ends were trimmed by 2 bases and 2 bases, with 13 bases remaining between them. Per germline, CDR1 SQVTM and CDR2 ANQGSEA. Written as DNA, the CDR3 is TGCAGCGTTGAAAACGGGAGAGCCCCCTACGAGCAGTACTTC. Its translation is CSVENGRAPYEQYF.

There are a few counts of this clonotype. This chain uses TRBV15 with TRBJ1-2, with 9 nucleotides matching TRBD1. This CDR3 spans 16 amino acids. The V segment lost 5 bases and the J segment 3 bases; nucleotides outside the gene matches: 10. Germline loops: CDR1 LNHNV, CDR2 YYDKDF (reference sequence). In DNA form, the CDR3 reads TGTGCCACCAGCCTGCCGGGACAGGGTTCCTACTATGGCTACACCTTC. Translation: CATSLPGQGSYYGYTF.